Following are 2 T cell receptor beta chains from one sample sequenced in a study of preoperative IRX-2 immunotherapy in early breast cancer. The treatment denotes: preoperative locoregional IRX-2 cytokine immunotherapy. The table came from immunoSEQ multiplex PCR; TCRdb's copy has only in-frame clones and leaves some out. In the table there are approximately 100,000 clones, roughly 85% of which are singletons. This sample comprised tumor tissue, obtained after IRX-2 immunotherapy. The receptors derive from a human donor with breast cancer.

The gene calls are TRBV29-1 and TRBJ1-2; TRBD1 agrees at 8 bases. Trimming removed 8 bases from V and 8 bases from J; junction bases left unmatched: 13. This CDR3 has 13 residues. CDR1 is SQVTM, CDR2 ANQGSEA, per germline. CDR3 region: CSTRNGQGAGYTF. For the CDR3, the DNA is TGCAGCACCCGAAATGGGCAGGGGGCCGGCTACACCTTC.

This clone showed up just once. This chain uses TRBV6-8 with TRBJ1-1; D is perhaps TRBD1 (6 bases). V lost 8 bases and J lost 3, with 13 bases in between. The CDR3 has 13 amino acids. CDR1 is MNHGY, CDR2 SAAAGT, per germline. CDR3 in amino acids: CASRPQGDTEAFF. For the CDR3, the DNA is TGTGCCAGCCGACCACAGGGCGACACTGAAGCTTTCTTT.